The 30 T cell receptor beta chains below all came from one sample that was sequenced in a study of beta chain features in type 1 diabetes. Reverse transcription of all isolated RNA meant that expressed TCRB transcripts were sequenced. The repertoire was sequenced with immunoSEQ multiplex PCR; TCRdb's copy has only in-frame clones and lacks some. The table has 400,000 to 600,000 clones, 30% seen once. Sequenced: naive CD4+ T cells from blood. These receptors all come from a man aged 18 to 29 in good health.

In this sample, this clone turned up a few times. The genes are TRBV14 and TRBJ1-4; a weak D match, TRBD1 (6 bases). CDR1 is SGHDN, CDR2 FVKESK, per germline. This CDR3 region has 13 residues. V lost 4 bases and J 7 bases, leaving 10 bases between the germline ends. CDR3 residues: CASSPGQIEKLFF. As DNA, the CDR3 is TGTGCCAGCAGCCCCGGACAGATTGAAAAACTGTTTTTT.

This clone has only one observation. The V and J genes are TRBV20-1 and TRBJ2-7, with a tentative D call TRBD2 (6 bases). V lost 3 bases and J lost 12, with 9 bases in between. Germline CDR1 DFQATT, CDR2 SNEGSKA (reference sequence). CDR3 size: 9 residues. As DNA, the CDR3 is TGCAGTGCTAGGGACTATCCGTACTTC. Its translation: CSARDYPYF.

The CDR3 reads CATRSANTGELFF. In DNA form, the CDR3 reads TGTGCCACCCGGTCAGCGAACACCGGGGAGCTGTTTTTT. The chain has TRBV11-2 and TRBJ2-2, with D hard to call. The V end was cut by 10 bases, the J end by 0 bases, with 9 bases between. Germline V gives CDR1 SGHAT, CDR2 FQNNGV. The CDR3 length is 13 residues.

The gene calls are TRBV30 and TRBJ2-5; D may match TRBD1 or TRBD2 (6 bases each). In germline, CDR1 is GTSNPN, CDR2 SVGIG (reference sequence). Trimming took 7 bases from V and 2 from J, leaving 17 bases between them. This CDR3 has 14 residues. The CDR3 DNA is TGTGCCTCTGGGGGGCTCGGGTCGCAAGAGACCCAGTACTTC. It is translated as CASGGLGSQETQYF.

The chain uses TRBV11-3 and TRBJ2-1; 10 bases map to TRBD2. Unmatched junction bases numbered 7, after V lost 4 bases and J lost 4 bases. CDR1 and CDR2 from the germline V gene are SGHNT and YENEEA. This CDR3 is 16 amino acids long. The CDR3 protein is CASSWSGLAEYNEQFF. In DNA form, the CDR3 reads TGTGCCAGCAGCTGGTCCGGACTAGCGGAATACAATGAGCAGTTCTTC.

The chain joins TRBV15 to TRBJ2-6; possibly TRBD2 for D (6 bases). Germline CDR1 is LNHNV and CDR2 is YYDKDF (reference sequence). Between the trimmed V and J ends, which lost 5 bases and 5 bases, there was a span of 16 bases. CDR3 length: 16 amino acids. CDR3 in amino acids: CATSGRDWGRANVLTF. DNA of the CDR3: TGTGCCACCAGCGGTAGGGACTGGGGCCGGGCCAACGTCCTGACTTTC. Supplemented by reference TRBV15 and TRBJ2-6, the full variable domain reads DAMVIQNPRYQVTQFGKPVTLSCSQTLNHNVMYWYQQKSSQAPKLLFHYYDKDFNNEADTPDNFQSRRPNTSFCFLDIRSPGLGDTAMYLCATSGRDWGRANVLTFGAGSRLTVL.

Details on this clone: Other DNA sequences of this sample code for an identical CDR3. This rearrangement joins TRBV30 to TRBJ1-5; D gene unclear. The CDR3 consists of 13 residues. Deletions cut 0 bases from V and 3 bases from J, with 6 bases between. The germline V gene has CDR1 GTSNPN and CDR2 SVGIG (reference sequence). Here the CDR3 reads CAWSVADNQPQHF. DNA for the CDR3: TGTGCCTGGAGTGTGGCAGACAATCAGCCCCAGCATTTT. The complete variable domain, with remaining parts taken from reference TRBV30 and TRBJ1-5, reads SQTIHQWPATLVQPVGSPLSLECTVEGTSNPNLYWYRQAAGRGLQLLFYSVGIGQISSEVPQNLSASRPQDRQFILSSKKLLLSDSGFYLCAWSVADNQPQHFGDGTRLSIL.

This clone showed up just once. The V gene is TRBV23-1, the J gene TRBJ1-1; D not resolved. Being an ORF, TRBV23-1 has a function that is uncertain. The V and J ends lost 4 bases and 1 base respectively, with 7 bases between them. The CDR3 totals 13 residues. The CDR3 is CASSRGENTEAFF. CDR3 sequence (DNA): TGCGCCAGCAGTCGCGGGGAGAACACTGAAGCTTTCTTT.

The count of this clone is one. The rearrangement links TRBV6-5 to TRBJ2-1; TRBD2 aligns across 8 bases. Germline assignment: CDR1 MNHEY and CDR2 SVGAGI. V lost 6 bases and J lost 1; bases outside the gene matches: 5. CDR3 length: 15 amino acids. The DNA of the CDR3 is TGTGCCAGCAGCAGACTAGCGACGTCCTACAATGAGCAGTTCTTC. Translating gives CASSRLATSYNEQFF.

The J gene is TRBJ2-3, the V gene TRBV29-1; D not certain. There are 14 residues in the CDR3. The V end lost 2 bases, the J end lost 4 bases, and 13 bases lay between the germline ends. The germline V gene has CDR1 SQVTM and CDR2 ANQGSEA. The CDR3 nucleotides are TGCAGCGTTGAACTTCAAGGGCGCCCAGATACGCAGTATTTT. This codes for CSVELQGRPDTQYF.

The chain links TRBV25-1 to TRBJ1-5, with D maybe TRBD1 (6 bases). Trimming removed 4 bases from V and 7 bases from J, with 14 bases in between. The CDR3 loop spans 14 amino acids. Germline CDR1 MGHDK, CDR2 SYGVNS. CDR3 region: CASSATGRDQPQHF. CDR3 bases: TGTGCCAGCAGTGCTACAGGGAGGGACCAGCCCCAGCATTTT.

This clone has only one observation. The rearrangement links TRBV30 to TRBJ1-4, with a possible D match to TRBD1 (5 bases). Trimming shortened V by 3 bases and J by 5 bases, and 10 bases separated the two germline ends. CDR1 is GTSNPN and CDR2 is SVGIG in the germline V gene (reference sequence). This CDR3 has 13 amino acids. CDR3 DNA sequence: TGTGCCTGGAGGAACAGGCCGAATGAAAAACTGTTTTTT. Its protein product is CAWRNRPNEKLFF.

The table lists this clone with a few counts. The identical CDR3 is also encoded by other nucleotide sequences in the sample. J is TRBJ2-1 and V is TRBV5-1, with D possibly matching TRBD1 (5 bases). The germline gives CDR1 SGHRS, CDR2 YFSETQ. The CDR3 length is 15 residues. V gave up 2 bases and J gave up 0 bases, with 9 bases separating them. CDR3 sequence (DNA): TGCGCCAGCAGCTTAGACAGCAGCTCCTACAATGAGCAGTTCTTC. Its protein product is CASSLDSSSYNEQFF.

The chain joins TRBV7-3 to TRBJ2-2; no clear D gene. CDR3 size: 13 residues. V was shortened by 2 bases and J by 6 bases, with 7 bases between the two germline ends. Germline values: CDR1 SGHTA, CDR2 FQGTGA. The CDR3 nucleotides are TGTGCCAGCAGCTTACAACCTGCCGGGGAGCTGTTTTTT. Protein product: CASSLQPAGELFF.

The V gene is TRBV5-4, the J gene TRBJ2-3; tentatively, D is TRBD2 (5 bases). V was pared by 2 bases and J by 2 bases, with 9 bases between. The V gene's germline CDR1 is SGHNT and CDR2 YYREEE (reference sequence). The CDR3 contains 14 residues. CDR3 sequence: CASSFTGNTDTQYF. In nucleotides, the CDR3 is TGTGCCAGCAGCTTTACCGGGAACACAGATACGCAGTATTTT.

The gene calls are TRBV28 and TRBJ1-2; tentatively, D is TRBD1 (5 bases). This CDR3 region has 11 residues. V shed 6 bases and J shed 8 bases, with 10 bases lying between them. CDR1 is MDHEN, CDR2 SYDVKM, per germline. CDR3 sequence reads: CASSQGGGYTF. In DNA, the CDR3 is TGTGCCAGCAGCCAGGGTGGAGGCTACACCTTC.

This clone was seen a few times. The chain uses TRBV18 and TRBJ2-7; 9 bases match TRBD1. J gave up 5 bases and V 4 bases, and 6 bases lay outside the gene matches. Germline-derived CDR1 and CDR2 are KGHSH and LQKENI. The CDR3 runs 14 residues. The CDR3 nucleotides are TGTGCCAGCTCACTTACGGACAGGGGCAACGAGCAGTACTTC. Encoded protein: CASSLTDRGNEQYF.

On this clone: This sample also contains other DNA sequences that code for the same CDR3. The chain joins TRBV30 to TRBJ2-5; 8 positions match TRBD2. This CDR3 region has 14 residues. Trimming at V came to 4 bases and at J to 5 bases, leaving 9 bases not matched to a gene. Germline V CDR1 and CDR2: GTSNPN, SVGIG (reference sequence). The CDR3 protein is CAWTVAGRGETQYF. Here the CDR3 DNA reads TGTGCCTGGACCGTAGCGGGGCGGGGGGAGACCCAGTACTTC.

The chain joins TRBV28 to TRBJ2-1, with D possibly being TRBD2 (5 bases). There are 14 residues in the CDR3. From germline, CDR1 is MDHEN and CDR2 SYDVKM. Trimming pared 11 bases from V and 7 bases from J, leaving 21 bases between. Written as DNA, the CDR3 is TGTGCCGAAAGCCTATCCGGGGAACAGAATGAGCAGTTCTTC. This codes for CAESLSGEQNEQFF. The full variable domain, with the rest looked up from reference TRBV28 and TRBJ2-1, is DVKVTQSSRYLVKRTGEKVFLECVQDMDHENMFWYRQDPGLGLRLIYFSYDVKMKEKGDIPEGYSVSREKKERFSLILESASTNQTSMYLCAESLSGEQNEQFFGPGTRLTVL.

The chain is built from TRBV10-2 and TRBJ1-4, with 10 bases matching TRBD1. V trimming: 7 bases; J trimming: 2 bases; junction bases outside the gene matches: 7. Looked up from germline, CDR1 is WSHSY and CDR2 is SAAADI. The CDR3 has 16 residues. The chain's CDR3 is CASTRQGATTNEKLFF. The CDR3 nucleotides read TGCGCCAGCACTAGACAGGGGGCGACCACTAATGAAAAACTGTTTTTT.

The chain links TRBV9 to TRBJ1-2; D not resolved. The CDR3 spans 14 residues. V was clipped by 0 bases and J by 5 bases, with 11 bases between them. Germline CDR1 reads SGDLS; CDR2 reads YYNGEE. CDR3 sequence reads: CASSVEGSPYGYTF. The CDR3, as DNA: TGTGCCAGCAGCGTAGAGGGCTCCCCATATGGCTACACCTTC.

The chain employs TRBV9 and TRBJ2-7, with TRBD1 matching 8 bases. CDR1 and CDR2 (germline): SGDLS, YYNGEE. The CDR3 consists of 14 residues. V shed 4 bases, J shed 4 bases, and the junction held 7 bases outside the gene matches. Written as DNA, the CDR3 is TGTGCCAGCAGCCTGACAGGGGTGTCGTACGAGCAGTACTTC. It encodes CASSLTGVSYEQYF.

Here the CDR3 DNA reads TGCGCCAGCAGCTTAGGACCGAAGAGAGCGAGACAAGAGACCCAGTACTTC. Its protein product is CASSLGPKRARQETQYF. The V and J genes are TRBV4-3 and TRBJ2-5; D is unresolved. This CDR3 is built from 17 residues. Trimming took 5 bases from V and 2 from J, leaving 21 bases between them. Per germline, CDR1 LGHNA and CDR2 YSLEER.

The sample holds a few counts of this clone. V usage is TRBV30 and J usage is TRBJ1-1; 9 bases agree with TRBD1. Germline CDR1 is GTSNPN and CDR2 is SVGIG (reference sequence). The CDR3 spans 14 residues. The trim removed 2 bases at V and 1 base at J, leaving 2 bases unmatched. The CDR3 reads CAWSLGQGNTEAFF. The CDR3 region has the DNA TGTGCCTGGAGTCTGGGACAGGGGAACACTGAAGCTTTCTTT.

As regards this clone: Other DNA sequences in the sample encode the same CDR3. V gene TRBV9 combines with J gene TRBJ1-4; D gene unclear. V was shortened by 0 bases and J by 2 bases, with 5 bases between the two germline ends. CDR1 SGDLS and CDR2 YYNGEE come from the germline V gene. The CDR3 spans 14 residues. This CDR3 is CASSVGRTNEKLFF. The CDR3 DNA follows: TGTGCCAGCAGCGTAGGTCGGACTAATGAAAAACTGTTTTTT.

About this clone: This CDR3 is also generated by other DNA sequences in the sample. The chain joins TRBV7-8 to TRBJ2-5; tentative D call: TRBD1 (6 bases). V was cut by 3 bases and J by 1 base, with 6 bases left in between. Germline V gene lookup returns CDR1 SGHVS and CDR2 FQNEAQ. CDR3 length: 13 residues. CDR3 sequence (DNA): TGTGCCAGCAGCTTGGACAGCCAAGAGACCCAGTACTTC. Protein sequence: CASSLDSQETQYF.

This sequence joins TRBV7-2 and TRBJ2-7; TRBD1 matches 7 bases. Germline loops: CDR1 SGHTA, CDR2 FQGNSA. The V gene end was trimmed by 5 bases and the J gene end by 2 bases; junction bases not matched to a gene: 9. This CDR3 region has 15 residues. The CDR3 reads CASSTGTEFAYEQYF. For the CDR3, the DNA is TGTGCCAGCAGCACCGGGACAGAATTTGCCTACGAGCAGTACTTC.

This clone was counted only a few times. The V gene is TRBV7-9, the J gene TRBJ2-5; perhaps TRBD1 as D (5 bases). V was shortened by 3 bases and J by 9 bases, with 20 bases between the two germline ends. CDR3 length: 15 residues. CDR1 and CDR2 from the germline V gene are SEHNR and FQNEAQ (reference sequence). In nucleotides, the CDR3 is TGTGCCAGCAGCTTTGGCTCGGAAGGGGCTGGGTCCCAGTACTTC. Protein sequence: CASSFGSEGAGSQYF.

This clone has only one observation. This chain uses TRBV7-3 with TRBJ2-1, with D unresolved. This CDR3 contains 15 residues. V was trimmed by 3 bases and J by 0 bases, leaving 9 bases between them. The germline V gene has CDR1 SGHTA and CDR2 FQGTGA. The DNA for the CDR3 is TGTGCCAGCAGCTTTGACTCCAGCTCCTACAATGAGCAGTTCTTC. This encodes CASSFDSSSYNEQFF.

This clone was detected only a few times. The V gene is TRBV18, the J gene TRBJ2-7; D perhaps matches TRBD1 (5 bases). With 3 bases removed from V and 1 base from J, the gap between germline ends came to 22 bases. Looked up from germline, CDR1 is KGHSH and CDR2 is LQKENI. CDR3 length equals 18 residues. CDR3 in amino acids: CASSPLPLAQAGSYEQYF. The CDR3, as DNA: TGTGCCAGCTCACCTCTCCCCTTAGCACAGGCAGGATCCTACGAGCAGTACTTC.